The rows below give T cell receptor beta chains drawn from one sample of a study of shared clonotypes between healthy human individuals. Profiling relied on immunoSEQ multiplex PCR, and the TCRdb table lists in-frame clones only, not all of them. The sample has 500,000 to 650,000 clones, roughly 72% seen once; the top ten hold about 11%. The material sequenced was PBMCs. All receptors derive from a woman between 40 and 50 years old in good health. Some clones in this sample may be carry-over from other donors' samples. Both conserved end residues are part of each CDR3. The order of the fields is D gene, J gene, V gene, clone size, CDR3 DNA, CDR3 protein. D genes are given only for firm matches. Only some rows state a clone size, as once, few, many or a class for expanded clones.

d_gene: TRBD1
j_gene: TRBJ1-1
v_gene: TRBV19
abundance: -
CDR3nt: TGTGCCAGTACGCGGGCAGCGACAGGGTTGGTCACTGAAGCTTTCTTT
CDR3aa: CASTRAATGLVTEAFF

d_gene: -
j_gene: TRBJ1-6
v_gene: TRBV10-1
abundance: -
CDR3nt: TGCGCCAGCAGAGCCTCCTATAATTCACCCCTCCACTTT
CDR3aa: CASRASYNSPLHF

d_gene: -
j_gene: TRBJ1-5
v_gene: TRBV7-8
abundance: -
CDR3nt: TGTGCCAGCAGCTCATGGCAGGATCAGCCCCAGCATTTT
CDR3aa: CASSSWQDQPQHF

d_gene: -
j_gene: TRBJ2-2
v_gene: TRBV9
abundance: -
CDR3nt: TGTGCCAGCAGCGTGTCGAACACCGGGGAGCTGTTTTTT
CDR3aa: CASSVSNTGELFF

d_gene: -
j_gene: TRBJ1-1
v_gene: TRBV2
abundance: -
CDR3nt: TGTGCCAGCAGCCCGAACCCGGAGAACACTGAAGCTTTCTTT
CDR3aa: CASSPNPENTEAFF

d_gene: TRBD2
j_gene: TRBJ2-1
v_gene: TRBV7-8
abundance: -
CDR3nt: TGTGCCAGCAGACCCACGGTTGATGGGCGGGAGGCTGGTGAGCAGTTCTTC
CDR3aa: CASRPTVDGREAGEQFF

d_gene: -
j_gene: TRBJ1-3
v_gene: TRBV2
abundance: -
CDR3nt: TGTGCCAGCAGTGCGGGTTGGGTGGGAGGAAACACCATATATTTT
CDR3aa: CASSAGWVGGNTIYF

d_gene: -
j_gene: TRBJ1-2
v_gene: TRBV7-9
abundance: -
CDR3nt: TGTGCCAGCAGCCCCCGACAGGCCCAGGGGTCATCATCTGGCTACACCTTC
CDR3aa: CASSPRQAQGSSSGYTF

d_gene: -
j_gene: TRBJ1-2
v_gene: TRBV19
abundance: -
CDR3nt: TGTGCCAGTAGTATAGGACACGGGGGCTACTATGGCTACACCTTC
CDR3aa: CASSIGHGGYYGYTF

d_gene: TRBD1
j_gene: TRBJ1-1
v_gene: TRBV7-9
abundance: -
CDR3nt: TGTGCCAGCAGCTTCCCCGGGACAGGGACTGAAGCTTTCTTT
CDR3aa: CASSFPGTGTEAFF

d_gene: TRBD2
j_gene: TRBJ2-3
v_gene: TRBV10-3
abundance: -
CDR3nt: TGTGCCATCAGGGCCGGGACTAGCGGTTATGGGGGCACAGATACGCAGTATTTT
CDR3aa: CAIRAGTSGYGGTDTQYF

d_gene: -
j_gene: TRBJ1-2
v_gene: TRBV11-2
abundance: -
CDR3nt: TGTGCCAGCAGCTCGACAGTTTACTATGGCTACACCTTC
CDR3aa: CASSSTVYYGYTF

d_gene: TRBD2
j_gene: TRBJ2-5
v_gene: TRBV11-2
abundance: -
CDR3nt: TGTGCCAGCAGCTTAGGGGCGGGAGGCCAAGAGACCCAGTACTTC
CDR3aa: CASSLGAGGQETQYF

d_gene: TRBD1
j_gene: TRBJ2-1
v_gene: TRBV9
abundance: -
CDR3nt: TGTGCCAGCAGCGCGTCCGGGACAGGGACCTACAATGAGCAGTTCTTC
CDR3aa: CASSASGTGTYNEQFF

d_gene: -
j_gene: TRBJ1-1
v_gene: TRBV30
abundance: -
CDR3nt: TGTGCCTGGGTGGGGGGTTTGCACACTGAAGCTTTCTTT
CDR3aa: CAWVGGLHTEAFF

d_gene: TRBD2
j_gene: TRBJ2-7
v_gene: TRBV28
abundance: few
CDR3nt: TGTGCCAGCATCTCAAGGGGACTAGCGGGAGGCTCCTACGAGCAGTACTTC
CDR3aa: CASISRGLAGGSYEQYF

d_gene: TRBD2
j_gene: TRBJ2-7
v_gene: TRBV10-3
abundance: few
CDR3nt: TGTGCCATCAGTGTACTAGCGGCTTCCTACGAGCAGTACTTC
CDR3aa: CAISVLAASYEQYF

d_gene: -
j_gene: TRBJ2-7
v_gene: TRBV28
abundance: -
CDR3nt: TGTGCCAGTATAGACAGTGGGGATCCCTACGAGCAGTACTTC
CDR3aa: CASIDSGDPYEQYF

d_gene: -
j_gene: TRBJ1-5
v_gene: TRBV10-3
abundance: once
CDR3nt: TGCGCCATCAGCCGACAGCATAGCAATCAGCCCCAGCATTTT
CDR3aa: CAISRQHSNQPQHF

d_gene: -
j_gene: TRBJ2-1
v_gene: TRBV10-2
abundance: -
CDR3nt: TGCGCCAGCGCCTCCTACAATGAGCAGTTCTTC
CDR3aa: CASASYNEQFF

d_gene: TRBD2
j_gene: TRBJ2-1
v_gene: TRBV28
abundance: -
CDR3nt: TGTGCCAGCAGGCGTAGGACTAGCGGGAGATCCTACAATGAGCAGTTCTTC
CDR3aa: CASRRRTSGRSYNEQFF

d_gene: TRBD2
j_gene: TRBJ2-2
v_gene: TRBV6-1
abundance: -
CDR3nt: TGTGCCAGCAGTGAATTGGGGGGGGACACCGGGGAGCTGTTTTTT
CDR3aa: CASSELGGDTGELFF

d_gene: -
j_gene: TRBJ2-3
v_gene: TRBV7-8
abundance: many
CDR3nt: TGTGCCAGCAGCCCCTGGGGATTCACTAGCACAGATACGCAGTATTTT
CDR3aa: CASSPWGFTSTDTQYF

d_gene: -
j_gene: TRBJ2-3
v_gene: TRBV7-3
abundance: -
CDR3nt: TGTGCCAGCAGCTTTTTAGGGGACTTGTCCACAGATACGCAGTATTTT
CDR3aa: CASSFLGDLSTDTQYF

d_gene: TRBD1
j_gene: TRBJ2-7
v_gene: TRBV18
abundance: -
CDR3nt: TGTGCCAGCTCACCCGGGACAGGGGCCTACGAGCAGTACTTC
CDR3aa: CASSPGTGAYEQYF